This T cell receptor beta chain was captured by sequencing in a study of blood T cell repertoires in COVID-19 (TCRdb year 2020). With respect to the entire study: Samples covering the acute and convalescent phases of COVID-19 were provided by collaborators in the United States, Italy and Spain. Where available, HLA class I and class II types were obtained from metadata supplied by the sample provider rather than from assay-based typing. Samples were obtained from the ongoing ImmuneRACE study (first 160 participants) and from 950 to 1,500 subjects provided by 6 global collaborators. The repertoires were made available in a free public database intended to serve as a resource for research on the immune response to SARS-CoV-2. The sample metadata nearly always contained a de-identified subject ID, COVID-19 status, age in years and sex. Subjects who had been exposed to COVID-19, were actively infected with it, or had recovered from it provided the deeply sampled blood TCRbeta repertoires that made up the dataset. The prospective study material was composed of cDNA or gDNA derived from T cells, B-cell-depleted T cells, or PBMCs.

The cysteine opens and the phenylalanine closes a CDR3 of 16 amino acids. CDR3 DNA is the only sequence kept; it has 48 bases, read in frame from the first base. The germline V gene provides CDR1 SGHTA and CDR2 FQGNSA. Clipping removes 2 bases from V and 8 bases from J, with 8 as the unmatched junction base count. Overall study results and their limits: The quantity of clinical and demographic metadata differed by source and by participant and was supplied without curation.

Another Seattle source contributed samples from volunteer blood donors who had recovered from COVID-19. The collaborating institutions used their own protocols to collect whole blood in K2EDTA tubes. For TCRbeta analysis, collaborator samples were shipped as frozen whole blood, as isolated PBMCs, or as DNA extracted from either sample type. This clone was counted only a few times. Its antigen is unknown. No much larger clone exists at a distance of one base, and base qualities are not known. TCRbeta CDR3 regions were amplified from genomic DNA by means of the immunoSEQ Assay, a bias-controlled multiplex PCR. As for the authors' bioinformatics: The number of nucleated cells in each sample was estimated by amplification of reference gene primers within the assay. To quantify the absolute abundance of each unique TCRbeta CDR3 rearrangement, sequence reads were collapsed and filtered. For each sample, productive Simpson clonality was calculated as the square root of Simpson's diversity index over productive rearrangements. Here the immuneACCESS table is served through TCRdb, limited to in-frame sequences with V and J called. Missing clones are a known gap in these copies; in checked studies unresolved V genes cover under half, and the rest lacks a known reason. Clone size and V and J calls were adopted from that table, with D and trimming inferred from the DNA. This sample has approximately 260,000 clones in its table, and about 91% of those were observed once. The ten most abundant clones make up roughly 4.8% of the sample.

Sequencing was done on a sample of peripheral blood. The receptor chain draws on TRBV7-2 and TRBJ1-5, with 11 central nucleotides matching TRBD1. This TCR was sampled from a woman between 40 and 50 years old who had recovered from COVID-19. DNA sequence: TGTGCCAGCAGCTTAACCGGGACAGGGGGATATAAGCCCCAGCATTTT. Its product reads: CASSLTGTGGYKPQHF.